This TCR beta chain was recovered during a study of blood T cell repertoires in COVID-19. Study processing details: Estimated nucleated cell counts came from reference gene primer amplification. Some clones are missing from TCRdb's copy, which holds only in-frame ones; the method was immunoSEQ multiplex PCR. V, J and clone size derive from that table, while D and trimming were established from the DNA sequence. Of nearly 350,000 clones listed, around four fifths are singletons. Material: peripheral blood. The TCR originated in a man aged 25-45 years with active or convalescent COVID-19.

The CDR3 sequence: CASSQVAGGETQYF. In DNA form, the CDR3 reads TGTGCCAGCAGCCAAGTAGCGGGAGGTGAGACCCAGTACTTC. The V gene is TRBV3-1 (or the pseudogene TRBV3-2), the J gene TRBJ2-5, with 10 bases lining up with TRBD2. V shed 1 base and J 5 bases; nucleotides not matched to a gene: 1. Germline CDR1 LGHDT, CDR2 YNNKEL (reference sequence). CDR3 length: 14 amino acids.